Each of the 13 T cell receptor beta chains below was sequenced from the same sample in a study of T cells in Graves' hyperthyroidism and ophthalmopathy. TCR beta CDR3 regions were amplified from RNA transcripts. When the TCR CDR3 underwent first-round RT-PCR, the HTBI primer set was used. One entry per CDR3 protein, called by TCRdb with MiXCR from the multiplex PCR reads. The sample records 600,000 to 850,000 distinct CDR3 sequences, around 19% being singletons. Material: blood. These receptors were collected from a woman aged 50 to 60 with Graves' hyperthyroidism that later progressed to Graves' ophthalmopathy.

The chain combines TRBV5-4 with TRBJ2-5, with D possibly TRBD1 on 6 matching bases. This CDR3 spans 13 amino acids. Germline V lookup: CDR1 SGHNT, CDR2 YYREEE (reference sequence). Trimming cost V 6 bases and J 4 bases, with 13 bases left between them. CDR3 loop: CASTPRGGETQYF. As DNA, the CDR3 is TGTGCCAGCACCCCCAGGGGTGGAGAGACCCAGTACTTC.

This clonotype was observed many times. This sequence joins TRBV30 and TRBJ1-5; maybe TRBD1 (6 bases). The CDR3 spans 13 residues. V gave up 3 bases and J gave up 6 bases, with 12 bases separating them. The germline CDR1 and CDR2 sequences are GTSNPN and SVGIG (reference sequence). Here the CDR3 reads CAWSGKGGQPQHF. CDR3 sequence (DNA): TGTGCCTGGAGCGGTAAAGGGGGTCAGCCCCAGCATTTT.

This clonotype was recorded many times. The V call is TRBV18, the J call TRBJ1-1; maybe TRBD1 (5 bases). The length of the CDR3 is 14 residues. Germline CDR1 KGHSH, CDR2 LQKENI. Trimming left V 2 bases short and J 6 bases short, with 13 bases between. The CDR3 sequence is CASSPSGREAEAFF. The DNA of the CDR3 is TGTGCCAGCTCACCATCAGGCAGGGAAGCTGAAGCTTTCTTT.

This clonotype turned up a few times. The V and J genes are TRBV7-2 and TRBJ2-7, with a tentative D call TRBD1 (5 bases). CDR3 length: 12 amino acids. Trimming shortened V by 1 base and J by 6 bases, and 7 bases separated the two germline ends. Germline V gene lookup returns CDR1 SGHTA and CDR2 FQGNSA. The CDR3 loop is CASSLGQPEQYF. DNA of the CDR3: TGTGCCAGCAGCTTAGGACAGCCCGAGCAGTACTTC.

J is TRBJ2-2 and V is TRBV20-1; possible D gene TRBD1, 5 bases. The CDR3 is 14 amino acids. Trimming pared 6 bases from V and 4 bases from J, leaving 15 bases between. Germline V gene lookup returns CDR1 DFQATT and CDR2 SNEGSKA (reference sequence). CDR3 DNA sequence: TGCAGTGCCATGAGACAGTTTGTCACCGGGGAGCTGTTTTTT. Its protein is CSAMRQFVTGELFF.

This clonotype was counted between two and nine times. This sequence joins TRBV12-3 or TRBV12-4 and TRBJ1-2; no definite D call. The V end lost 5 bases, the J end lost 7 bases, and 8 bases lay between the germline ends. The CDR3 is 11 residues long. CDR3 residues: CASSQILGYTF. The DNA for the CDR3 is TGTGCCAGCAGTCAAATTCTTGGCTACACCTTC.

This chain's CDR3 is CASSKRTDSTDTQYF. The CDR3 DNA reads as TGTGCCAGCAGCAAACGAACGGATAGCACAGATACGCAGTATTTT. V gene TRBV11-2 combines with J gene TRBJ2-3; D unclear. The CDR3 loop spans 15 amino acids. Germline V CDR1 and CDR2: SGHAT, FQNNGV. Trimming removed 5 bases at V and 0 bases at J, with 12 bases between. Full variable domain (outside the CDR3, taken from reference TRBV11-2 and TRBJ2-3): EAGVAQSPRYKIIEKRQSVAFWCNPISGHATLYWYQQILGQGPKLLIQFQNNGVVDDSQLPKDRFSAERLKGVDSTLKIQPAKLEDSAVYLCASSKRTDSTDTQYFGPGTRLTVL.

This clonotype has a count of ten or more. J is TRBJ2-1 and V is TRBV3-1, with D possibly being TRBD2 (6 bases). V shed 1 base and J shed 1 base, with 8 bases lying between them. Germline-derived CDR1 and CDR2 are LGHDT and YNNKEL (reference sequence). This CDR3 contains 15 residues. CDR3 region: CASSQGGVSYNEQFF. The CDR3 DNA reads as TGTGCCAGCAGCCAAGGCGGGGTATCCTACAATGAGCAGTTCTTC.

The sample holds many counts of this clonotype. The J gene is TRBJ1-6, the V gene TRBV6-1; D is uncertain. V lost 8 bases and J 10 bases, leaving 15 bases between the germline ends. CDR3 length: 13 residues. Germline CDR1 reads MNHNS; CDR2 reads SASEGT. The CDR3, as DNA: TGTGCCAGCGGGGAGGCGCGGGGATCACCCCTCCACTTT. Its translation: CASGEARGSPLHF.

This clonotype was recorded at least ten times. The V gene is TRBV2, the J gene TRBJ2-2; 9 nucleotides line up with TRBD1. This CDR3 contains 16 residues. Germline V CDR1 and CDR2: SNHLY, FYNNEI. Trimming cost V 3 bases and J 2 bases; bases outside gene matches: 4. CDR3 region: CASSEGQGLNTGELFF. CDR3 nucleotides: TGTGCCAGCAGTGAGGGACAGGGCCTAAACACCGGGGAGCTGTTTTTT.

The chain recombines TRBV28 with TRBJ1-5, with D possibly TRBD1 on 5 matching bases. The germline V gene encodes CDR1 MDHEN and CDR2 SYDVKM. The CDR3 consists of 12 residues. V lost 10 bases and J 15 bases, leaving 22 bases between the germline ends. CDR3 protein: CATHRGADMGHF. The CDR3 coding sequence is TGTGCCACCCACCGCGGAGCGGACATGGGGCATTTT. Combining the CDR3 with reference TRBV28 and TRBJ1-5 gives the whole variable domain DVKVTQSSRYLVKRTGEKVFLECVQDMDHENMFWYRQDPGLGLRLIYFSYDVKMKEKGDIPEGYSVSREKKERFSLILESASTNQTSMYLCATHRGADMGHFGDGTRLSIL.

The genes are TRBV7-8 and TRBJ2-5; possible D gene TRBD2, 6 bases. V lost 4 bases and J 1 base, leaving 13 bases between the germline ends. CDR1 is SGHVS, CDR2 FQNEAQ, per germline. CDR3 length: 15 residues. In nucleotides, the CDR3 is TGTGCCAGCAGCTCCGACTGGGACTTCCAAGAGACCCAGTACTTC. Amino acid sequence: CASSSDWDFQETQYF.

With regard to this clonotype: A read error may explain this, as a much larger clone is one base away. CDR3 nucleotide sequence: TGTGCCAGCAGCTTAGTACAGGGAGGGACTGAAGCTCTCTTT. Translated, it gives CASSLVQGGTEALF. The chain is built from TRBV11-2 and TRBJ1-1, with a weak D call TRBD1 (6 bases). The CDR3 runs 14 residues. The germline CDR1 and CDR2 sequences are SGHAT and FQNNGV.